This T cell receptor beta chain was sequenced for a study of lymphopenia after photon versus proton radiotherapy. CDR1 is SGHNT, CDR2 YYREEE, per germline (reference sequence). V lost 0 bases and J lost 1, with 10 bases in between. The CDR3 has 15 amino acids. Study-wide findings and caveats: Authors raise, but do not show, better survival with proton therapy.

Note on this clone: Its antigen remains unidentified.

Here immunoSEQ multiplex PCR was the method, and the copy in TCRdb shows in-frame clones only, minus some. The profile covers 150,000 to 200,000 clones, with less than 90% appearing a single time and around 4.5% taken by the ten largest. Sequences were derived from peripheral blood, sampled from a patient treated with photon-based radiotherapy. The chain carries TRBV5-4 and TRBJ1-1; no definite D call. This sequence originates from a man aged 45-65 years with gastric cancer. The CDR3 loop is CASSLGTSGNTEAFF. CDR3 nucleotides: TGTGCCAGCAGCTTGGGGACGAGTGGGAACACTGAAGCTTTCTTT.